A selection of T cell receptor beta chains follows, all from one sample in a study of human T cells and chemical hapten exposure. TCRdb used MiXCR to reprocess the RACE reads, holding one entry per CDR3 protein. The table includes about 380,000 distinct CDR3 sequences, around 5.5% detected once. The input for sequencing was whole blood, taken in connection with sensitization to the hapten diphenylcyclopropenone (DPC). The receptors were gathered from a woman aged 50 to 60 with alopecia areata. Some clones in this sample may be carry-over from other donors' samples. Both conserved end residues are part of each CDR3. The order of the fields is V gene, J gene, clone size, D gene, CDR3 DNA, CDR3 protein. A D gene is named only where the DNA matches it firmly. The size of a clone is reported for some rows only, either as once, few or many, or as a class for expanded clones.

V: TRBV13; J: TRBJ2-5; size: NA; D: TRBD2; DNA: TGTGCCAGCAGCTCGAATCTAGCGGAAGAGACCCAGTACTTC; CDR3: CASSSNLAEETQYF
V: TRBV12-3/TRBV12-4; J: TRBJ2-2; size: NA; D: TRBD1; DNA: TGTGCCAGCAGCCCAGCGGACAGGATCAACACCGGGGAGCTGTTTTTT; CDR3: CASSPADRINTGELFF
V: TRBV9; J: TRBJ2-5; size: NA; D: TRBD2; DNA: TGTGCCAGCAGCGAGAGTAGCGGGAGGGCCGGAGAGATCCAGTACTTC; CDR3: CASSESSGRAGEIQYF
V: TRBV12-3/TRBV12-4; J: TRBJ2-2; size: many; D: NA; DNA: TGTGCCAGCAACCCCCGGGGCGGCACCGGGGAGCTGTTTTTT; CDR3: CASNPRGGTGELFF
V: TRBV20-1; J: TRBJ2-1; size: many; D: TRBD1; DNA: TGCAGTGCTACTACAGGGGCCCACAATGAGCAGTTCTTC; CDR3: CSATTGAHNEQFF
V: TRBV6-5; J: TRBJ1-5; size: many; D: NA; DNA: TGTGCCAGCAGTTACGGGGGCAATCAGCCCCAGCATTTT; CDR3: CASSYGGNQPQHF
V: TRBV18; J: TRBJ1-5; size: many; D: NA; DNA: TGTGCCAGCTCACCCCAGGGCGGCAATCAGCCCCAGCATTTT; CDR3: CASSPQGGNQPQHF
V: TRBV7-9; J: TRBJ2-1; size: many; D: NA; DNA: TGTGCCAGCAGCCCTAAGGGTCCTGAGCAGTTCTTC; CDR3: CASSPKGPEQFF
V: TRBV6-5; J: TRBJ1-5; size: few; D: NA; DNA: TGTGCCAGCAGCCTCACCCGGGATAGCAATCAGCCCCAGCATTTT; CDR3: CASSLTRDSNQPQHF
V: TRBV2; J: TRBJ2-1; size: many; D: NA; DNA: TGTGCCAGCAGCGAATACAATGAGCAGTTCTTC; CDR3: CASSEYNEQFF
V: TRBV28; J: TRBJ2-7; size: few; D: TRBD1; DNA: TGTGCCAGCAGCCCACGGCCAGGGGGCTACAACGAGCAGTACTTC; CDR3: CASSPRPGGYNEQYF
V: TRBV6-1; J: TRBJ1-5; size: many; D: NA; DNA: TGTGCCAGCAGTGCGCTACAGGGAATCGGTAATCAGCCCCAGCATTTT; CDR3: CASSALQGIGNQPQHF
V: TRBV29-1; J: TRBJ2-5; size: many; D: TRBD2; DNA: TGCAGCGTTCGGACTAGCGGGGAAGGGGAGACCCAGTACTTC; CDR3: CSVRTSGEGETQYF
V: TRBV28; J: TRBJ1-6; size: many; D: NA; DNA: TGTGCCAGCAGTTTAGGGAATTCACCCCTCCACTTT; CDR3: CASSLGNSPLHF
V: TRBV7-3; J: TRBJ1-2; size: NA; D: NA; DNA: TGTGCCAGCAGCTCCGTAGGGCAGGGTGTGGATGGCTACACCTTC; CDR3: CASSSVGQGVDGYTF
V: TRBV7-3; J: TRBJ1-2; size: few; D: TRBD1; DNA: TGTGCCAGCAGCTCCACCCCTACAGGGGATGGCTACACCTTC; CDR3: CASSSTPTGDGYTF
V: TRBV12-3/TRBV12-4; J: TRBJ1-1; size: few; D: NA; DNA: TGTGCCAGCAGCCTAGGGGGTAGGTTGAAGACTGAAGCTTTCTTT; CDR3: CASSLGGRLKTEAFF
V: TRBV9; J: TRBJ2-1; size: many; D: NA; DNA: TGTGCCAGCAGCGTTAATAGCTACAATGAGCAGTTCTTC; CDR3: CASSVNSYNEQFF
V: TRBV5-6; J: TRBJ2-7; size: many; D: NA; DNA: TGTGCCAGCAGCTTGGGGCCAGGGATCTACGAGCAGTACTTC; CDR3: CASSLGPGIYEQYF
V: TRBV7-2; J: TRBJ1-4; size: few; D: TRBD1; DNA: TGTGCCAGCAGCAGACCGACAGGGGCGGCAAATGAAAAACTGTTTTTT; CDR3: CASSRPTGAANEKLFF
V: TRBV20-1; J: TRBJ1-3; size: many; D: NA; DNA: TGCAGTGCTAGGACCAGGGAAACTGGAAACACCATATATTTT; CDR3: CSARTRETGNTIYF
V: TRBV20-1; J: TRBJ1-1; size: many; D: NA; DNA: TGCAGTGCTAAGAGGGGGAGCACTGAAGCTTTCTTT; CDR3: CSAKRGSTEAFF
V: TRBV12-3/TRBV12-4; J: TRBJ2-1; size: many; D: NA; DNA: TGTGCCAGCAGTACAGGGAACGATGAGCAGTTCTTC; CDR3: CASSTGNDEQFF
V: TRBV10-3; J: TRBJ1-4; size: NA; D: NA; DNA: TGTGCCATCAGCGGGACATCCAATGAAAAACTGTTTTTT; CDR3: CAISGTSNEKLFF
V: TRBV15; J: TRBJ1-2; size: NA; D: TRBD1; DNA: TGTGCCACCAGCAATCCGGCGGGGACAGGCTCCCTTGGCTACACCTTC; CDR3: CATSNPAGTGSLGYTF